These 22 T cell receptor beta chains share one sample of origin, sequenced in a study of OX40 agonist ivuxolimab in advanced cancers. TCRdb keeps only in-frame clones here, not all; method: immunoSEQ multiplex PCR. The table includes about 96,000 clones, less than 95% detected once. This specimen was CD4+ or CD8+ T cells sorted from blood, taken in a trial of the OX40 agonist ivuxolimab. Receptors were obtained from an adult with an advanced solid tumor such as melanoma, head and neck, liver or kidney cancer.

This sequence joins TRBV18 and TRBJ1-3, with a weak D call TRBD1 (6 bases). V gave up 2 bases and J gave up 0 bases, with 17 bases separating them. The CDR3 covers 18 residues. The germline gives CDR1 KGHSH, CDR2 LQKENI. CDR3 in DNA: TGTGCCAGCTCACCAACAGGGAAGATAATAGTCTCTGGAAACACCATATATTTT. Protein: CASSPTGKIIVSGNTIYF.

The chain carries TRBV19 and TRBJ2-1; D might be TRBD1 (5 bases). The V end lost 1 base, the J end lost 0 bases, and 10 bases lay between the germline ends. CDR1 is LNHDA and CDR2 is SQIVND in the germline V gene (reference sequence). This CDR3 spans 16 amino acids. The chain's CDR3 is CASSIGGGSSYNEQFF. Here the CDR3 DNA reads TGTGCCAGTAGTATAGGGGGCGGAAGCTCCTACAATGAGCAGTTCTTC.

This chain joins TRBV5-4 and TRBJ1-1, with a weak D call TRBD1 (6 bases). Trimming removed 3 bases at V and 1 base at J, with 22 bases between. CDR3 length equals 18 residues. Germline CDR1 and CDR2: SGHNT and YYREEE (reference sequence). The CDR3 DNA sequence: TGTGCCAGCAGCTCCGGGACACCCCCTCAAGAAGGGAACACTGAAGCTTTCTTT. This sequence encodes CASSSGTPPQEGNTEAFF.

A few counts support this clone. CDR3 region: CASSQDGPNTGELFF. CDR3 nucleotide sequence: TGCGCCAGCAGCCAAGACGGACCGAACACCGGGGAGCTGTTTTTT. This chain uses TRBV4-3 with TRBJ2-2, with D uncertain. This CDR3 is built from 15 residues. The ends were cut back, 0 bases at V and 0 bases at J, with 5 bases in the middle. The germline V gene has CDR1 LGHNA and CDR2 YSLEER.

This chain uses TRBV18 with TRBJ1-2; the D is unclear. Between the trimmed V and J ends, which lost 3 bases and 6 bases, there was a span of 14 bases. The CDR3 runs 14 residues. The germline gives CDR1 KGHSH, CDR2 LQKENI. CDR3 residues: CASSPGFRWDGYTF. DNA of the CDR3: TGTGCCAGCTCACCTGGATTTCGTTGGGATGGCTACACCTTC.

This chain links TRBV29-1 with TRBJ1-1; D unresolved. This CDR3 has 13 amino acids. V was clipped by 6 bases and J by 10 bases, with 21 bases between them. The germline gives CDR1 SQVTM, CDR2 ANQGSEA. The CDR3 loop reads CSVTPGSSQVAFF. The CDR3 coding sequence is TGCAGCGTAACCCCGGGCAGCTCCCAGGTAGCTTTCTTT.

This clone was picked up one time. The chain links TRBV5-4 to TRBJ2-5; 12 bases are a match to TRBD2. V lost 5 bases to trimming and J lost 5 bases; unmatched junction nucleotides: 7. The CDR3 runs to 15 residues. Germline values: CDR1 SGHNT, CDR2 YYREEE (reference sequence). The CDR3 nucleotides are TGTGCCAGCAGTTCTCGACTAGCGGGAGTGGAGACCCAGTACTTC. Encoded protein: CASSSRLAGVETQYF.

V is TRBV11-3 and J is TRBJ2-1; unclear D gene. Germline values: CDR1 SGHNT, CDR2 YENEEA. Trimming pared 1 base from V and 7 bases from J, leaving 14 bases between. CDR3 length equals 15 residues. CDR3 loop: CASSLGVGEHNEQFF. CDR3 sequence (DNA): TGTGCCAGCAGCTTAGGGGTGGGCGAACATAATGAGCAGTTCTTC.

The chain recombines TRBV11-3 with TRBJ2-5; the D gene is possibly TRBD2 (7 bases). Trimming left V 5 bases short and J 4 bases short, with 17 bases between. The CDR3 has 15 amino acids. Germline CDR1 and CDR2: SGHNT and YENEEA. CDR3 nucleotide sequence: TGTGCCAGCAGCACCCGAGGGGGGGCACGAGAGACCCAGTACTTC. Protein: CASSTRGGARETQYF.

This chain uses TRBV7-2 with TRBJ2-5; D unresolved. The germline V gene encodes CDR1 SGHTA and CDR2 FQGNSA. The CDR3 length is 11 residues. Trimming took off 5 bases at V and 5 bases at J, with 6 bases between the two ends. The CDR3 is CASSGWETQYF. Written as DNA, the CDR3 is TGTGCCAGCAGCGGATGGGAGACCCAGTACTTC. Drawing the rest from reference TRBV7-2 and TRBJ2-5, the complete variable domain is GAGVSQSPSNKVTEKGKDVELRCDPISGHTALYWYRQSLGQGLEFLIYFQGNSAPDKSGLPSDRFSAERTGGSVSTLTIQRTQQEDSAVYLCASSGWETQYFGPGTRLLVL.

The chain links TRBV4-2 to TRBJ2-7, with 7 positions matching TRBD2. The CDR3 is 16 amino acids. Germline trimming cut 0 bases from V and 5 bases from J; bases unmatched to any gene: 10. Per the germline V gene, CDR1 is LGHNA and CDR2 is YNFKEQ. CDR3 in amino acids: CASSQDLGLADHEQYF. The CDR3 DNA is TGTGCCAGCAGCCAAGATCTAGGCCTAGCGGACCACGAGCAGTACTTC.

The chain couples TRBV18 to TRBJ1-5; D might be TRBD1 (5 bases). This CDR3 region has 15 residues. Germline V gene lookup returns CDR1 KGHSH and CDR2 LQKENI. Trimming took 3 bases from V and 7 from J, leaving 16 bases between them. In nucleotides, the CDR3 is TGTGCCAGCTCACCCGAGGGGCGAAAGGGACAGCCCCAGCATTTT. The encoded protein is CASSPEGRKGQPQHF.

This chain connects TRBV25-1 to TRBJ2-5; 8 bases are a match to TRBD2. This CDR3 is built from 17 residues. In germline, CDR1 is MGHDK, CDR2 SYGVNS. The V segment lost 5 bases and the J segment 5 bases; nucleotides outside the gene matches: 16. In DNA, the CDR3 is TGTGCCAGCAGTCCCTGGCCCTCCGGGACTAGTCATGAGACCCAGTACTTC. This sequence encodes CASSPWPSGTSHETQYF. The variable domain in full, with the rest retrieved from reference TRBV25-1 and TRBJ2-5, is EADIYQTPRYLVIGTGKKITLECSQTMGHDKMYWYQQDPGMELHLIHYSYGVNSTEKGDLSSESTVSRIRTEHFPLTLESARPSHTSQYLCASSPWPSGTSHETQYFGPGTRLLVL.

The chain is built from TRBV6-6 and TRBJ1-1; D gene ambiguous. V dropped 8 bases and J dropped 3 bases, with 19 bases sitting between them. The CDR3 extends over 15 amino acids. Germline V gene data show CDR1 as MNHNY and CDR2 as SVGAGI (reference sequence). CDR3 bases: TGTGCCAGCCTAAGAAGGCAGGCACTAGACACTGAAGCTTTCTTT. Translated: CASLRRQALDTEAFF.

A single count supports this clone. This sequence joins TRBV4-1 and TRBJ1-2; unclear D gene. Trimming removed 3 bases from V and 5 bases from J, with 16 bases in between. CDR1 and CDR2 (germline): MGHRA, YSYEKL. The CDR3 consists of 15 residues. The CDR3 sequence: CASSQFVELVYGYTF. As DNA, the CDR3 is TGCGCCAGCAGCCAGTTTGTGGAATTAGTTTATGGCTACACCTTC.

The V and J genes are TRBV2 and TRBJ1-4; maybe TRBD1 (5 bases). Trimming took off 1 base at V and 8 bases at J, with 14 bases between the two ends. The CDR3 consists of 15 residues. From germline, CDR1 is SNHLY and CDR2 FYNNEI. The CDR3 DNA follows: TGTGCCAGCAGTGAAGTAGGGCAGGGAGGAGAAAAACTGTTTTTT. It translates to CASSEVGQGGEKLFF.

This chain uses TRBV27 with TRBJ1-6, with D possibly matching TRBD1 (6 bases). Per the germline V gene, CDR1 is MNHEY and CDR2 is SMNVEV (reference sequence). With 10 bases removed from V and 0 bases from J, the gap between germline ends came to 16 bases. The CDR3 is 16 residues long. Here the CDR3 DNA reads TGTGCCACCTCGGACAGTTCTGTCTCCTATAATTCACCCCTCCACTTT. The encoded protein is CATSDSSVSYNSPLHF.

The CDR3 sequence is CASSSIRTGGDNSPLHF. The CDR3 nucleotides are TGTGCCAGCAGCTCTATACGGACAGGGGGGGATAATTCACCCCTCCACTTT. The chain couples TRBV5-8 to TRBJ1-6, with 10 positions matching TRBD1. The CDR3 runs 17 residues. Germline V gene data show CDR1 as SGHTS and CDR2 as YDEGEE. Trimming cost V 3 bases and J 5 bases; bases outside gene matches: 8.

V is TRBV10-3 and J is TRBJ2-6, with D possibly being TRBD2 (6 bases). This CDR3 comprises 16 residues. V was clipped by 3 bases and J by 2 bases, with 11 bases between them. Germline CDR1 reads ENHRY; CDR2 reads SYGVKD. CDR3 loop: CAISDRGGTGANVLTF. In nucleotides, the CDR3 is TGTGCCATCAGTGACCGGGGAGGAACTGGGGCCAACGTCCTGACTTTC.

This chain joins TRBV15 and TRBJ2-2; D is unresolved. CDR3 length: 17 residues. V lost 0 bases to trimming and J lost 2 bases, with 13 bases between them. The germline gives CDR1 LNHNV, CDR2 YYDKDF (reference sequence). In nucleotides, the CDR3 is TGTGCCACCAGCAGAGATTTCCGGTCTCAAAACACCGGGGAGCTGTTTTTT. This translates into CATSRDFRSQNTGELFF.

This chain connects TRBV7-6 to TRBJ2-1; 10 positions match TRBD1. J lost 2 bases, V lost 3 bases, and 1 base had no gene match. CDR1 and CDR2 from the germline V gene are SGHVS and FNYEAQ. There are 15 residues in the CDR3. This chain's CDR3 is CASSLGQGPYNEQFF. The CDR3, as DNA: TGTGCCAGCAGCTTGGGACAGGGGCCCTACAATGAGCAGTTCTTC.

The chain recombines TRBV2 with TRBJ2-7; no clear D gene. Germline CDR1 reads SNHLY; CDR2 reads FYNNEI. CDR3 length: 13 amino acids. Trimming took off 4 bases at V and 6 bases at J, with 13 bases between the two ends. CDR3 residues: CASSVTSWGEQYF. The CDR3 region has the DNA TGTGCCAGCAGTGTAACCTCCTGGGGCGAGCAGTACTTC.